Listed below are T cell receptor beta chains from one sample, sequenced in a study of beta chain features in type 1 diabetes. Sequencing used immunoSEQ multiplex PCR; TCRdb keeps in-frame clones, though not all of them. The data show almost 350,000 clones, approximately 10% seen once. The sequenced sample was central memory CD4+ T cells from blood. The receptors were sampled from a man aged 25 to 40 with type 1 diabetes. Both conserved end residues are part of each CDR3. A D gene is named only where the DNA matches it firmly. Expanded clones get a size class; other rows say once, few or many, or leave the size out.

NA TRBJ2-2 TRBV4-3 few TGCGCCAGCAGCCAAGGTACAGGGCACACCGGGGAGCTGTTTTTT CASSQGTGHTGELFF
TRBD1 TRBJ1-5 TRBV29-1 few TGCAGCGTCACAGGGGGTGGAGGTCAGCCCCAGCATTTT CSVTGGGGQPQHF
TRBD2 TRBJ2-3 TRBV9 NA TGTGCCAGCAGCGTAGGAAGTCTAGCGGGGTCAGATACGCAGTATTTT CASSVGSLAGSDTQYF
NA TRBJ1-5 TRBV7-8 NA TGTGCCAGCAGCTTGCGCCCAGGGAGGGGAGATCAGCCCCAGCATTTT CASSLRPGRGDQPQHF
NA TRBJ2-1 TRBV4-1 few TGCGCCAGCAGCCAAGAATCCGGGACTGGTAACAATGAGCAGTTCTTC CASSQESGTGNNEQFF
NA TRBJ1-2 TRBV28 NA TGTGCCAGCAGCCTCGGTTACTATGGCTACACCTTC CASSLGYYGYTF
NA TRBJ2-5 TRBV7-9 NA TGTGCCAGCAGCTTCGGGACAATACAAGAGACCCAGTACTTC CASSFGTIQETQYF
NA TRBJ2-3 TRBV5-4 NA TGTGCCAGCAGCTTAGGGTACACTCACACAGATACGCAGTATTTT CASSLGYTHTDTQYF
TRBD1 TRBJ2-7 TRBV7-2 NA TGTGCCAGCAGCCGTAGGACAGGGGGGGAACACGAGCAGTACTTC CASSRRTGGEHEQYF
NA TRBJ1-1 TRBV11-2 NA TGTGCCAGCAGCCCAAGAATACGACGAACTATCTCTACGGCACCTGAAGCTTTCTTT CASSPRIRRTISTAPEAFF
TRBD1 TRBJ2-7 TRBV7-9 NA TGTGCCAGCAGCCGCTCGGACAGGGTCGTCGAGCAGTACTTC CASSRSDRVVEQYF
NA TRBJ1-2 TRBV5-4 NA TGTGCCAGCAGAAGGGACACCCTATACGGCTACACCTTC CASRRDTLYGYTF
TRBD2 TRBJ2-3 TRBV7-2 NA TGTGCCAGCAGCTCCGGGCTAGCGGGCACAGATACGCAGTATTTT CASSSGLAGTDTQYF
NA TRBJ1-1 TRBV2 few TGTGCCAGCAGCAGGTCGGGGTATTACACTGAAGCTTTCTTT CASSRSGYYTEAFF
TRBD1 TRBJ1-4 TRBV28 NA TGTGCCAGCAGTTGGGACAGGGGAAAACTGTTTTTT CASSWDRGKLFF
NA TRBJ2-5 TRBV4-1 few TGCGCCAGCAGCCAAGAAGGAGGGGGCAGGGAGACCCAGTACTTC CASSQEGGGRETQYF
NA TRBJ2-2 TRBV5-1 NA TGCGCCAGCAGCCCACGCCATGGGGGGGAGCTGTTTTTT CASSPRHGGELFF
NA TRBJ1-6 TRBV7-9 few TGTGCCAGCAGCTTATCCAGGGAGGGTTATTCACCCCTCCACTTT CASSLSREGYSPLHF
TRBD1 TRBJ1-1 TRBV7-9 NA TGTGCCAGCACCAGACAGGGGGCGACTGAAGCTTTCTTT CASTRQGATEAFF
NA TRBJ2-5 TRBV30 NA TGTGCCTGGTCGGACAGTAGAGAGACCCAGTACTTC CAWSDSRETQYF
TRBD1 TRBJ1-5 TRBV2 few TGTGCCAGCAGTGGACAGGGTGGGCAGCCCCAGCATTTT CASSGQGGQPQHF
NA TRBJ1-2 TRBV18 few TGTGCCAGCTCACCAACGGGCCCGGGGAGGGGCTATGGCTACACCTTC CASSPTGPGRGYGYTF
NA TRBJ2-5 TRBV25-1 few TGTGCCAGCAGTGGGGTCGGTCCTTGGGGGACCCAGTACTTC CASSGVGPWGTQYF
TRBD2 TRBJ2-1 TRBV10-3 few TGTGCCATCAGTGAGTCGTTGCTTAGCGGGCCTTACAATGAGCAGTTCTTC CAISESLLSGPYNEQFF
TRBD1 TRBJ2-5 TRBV7-2 few TGTGCCAGCAGCGTAGGACAGGGGGGAGAGACCCAGTACTTC CASSVGQGGETQYF
NA TRBJ2-3 TRBV29-1 NA TGCAGCGTTGAAGGGACACAGACTAGCACAGATACGCAGTATTTT CSVEGTQTSTDTQYF
NA TRBJ2-1 TRBV18 few TGTGCCAGCTCACCACTTGCTAGCGCGAGCGATGAGCAGTTCTTC CASSPLASASDEQFF
NA TRBJ1-1 TRBV12-5 NA TGTGCTAGTGTCGACAGATCTGAAGCTTTCTTT CASVDRSEAFF
NA TRBJ1-4 TRBV19 NA TGTGCCAGTAGTATCTGGACCGGCGGTGAAAAACTGTTTTTT CASSIWTGGEKLFF
NA TRBJ1-2 TRBV18 few TGTGCCAGCTCACCAAACGTGGGGGTCTATGGCTACACCTTC CASSPNVGVYGYTF
NA TRBJ1-1 TRBV4-3 few TGCGCCAGCAGCCAAGAAGTCGGGGACACTGAAGCTTTCTTT CASSQEVGDTEAFF
NA TRBJ2-3 TRBV5-1 NA TGCGCCAGCAGCTCCCAAGGGGCTGAAGATACGCAGTATTTT CASSSQGAEDTQYF
NA TRBJ2-2 TRBV7-2 NA TGTGCCAGCAGCCGCCGCCACGTCGCGAACACCGGGGAGCTGTTTTTT CASSRRHVANTGELFF
NA TRBJ2-7 TRBV4-3 NA TGCGCCAGCAGCCAAGATCGGAGGGCCATCTACGAGCAGTACTTC CASSQDRRAIYEQYF
TRBD1 TRBJ2-5 TRBV5-4 few TGTGCCAGCAGCTCCGACTCAGGGGGAGCAGAGACCCAGTACTTC CASSSDSGGAETQYF
NA TRBJ1-6 TRBV6-1 many TGTGCCAGCAGTGAAGTGCGGGGCTACGGTTCACCCCTCCACTTT CASSEVRGYGSPLHF
NA TRBJ2-1 TRBV7-9 many TGTGCCAGCAGCCCAGGGGTCGGCTCAGACAATGAGCAGTTCTTC CASSPGVGSDNEQFF
NA TRBJ2-3 TRBV11-2 few TGTGCCAGCAGCTTAGATTTGAGTACAGATACGCAGTATTTT CASSLDLSTDTQYF
TRBD2 TRBJ2-1 TRBV5-4 few TGTGCCAGCAGCAGAACTAGCGGGGGGGCCAATGAGCAGCTCTTC CASSRTSGGANEQLF
TRBD1 TRBJ1-5 TRBV9 NA TGTGCCAGCAGCGTAGTAGTCCGAGACAGGGTAAATCAGCCCCAGCATTTT CASSVVVRDRVNQPQHF
NA TRBJ2-3 TRBV5-1 few TGCGCCAGCAGCGGTGGGACGGCCCGCACAGATACGCAGTATTTT CASSGGTARTDTQYF
NA TRBJ1-2 TRBV15 few TGTGCCACCAGCAGAGATCGTTCAGGGGCTAACTATGGCTACACCTTC CATSRDRSGANYGYTF
NA TRBJ2-1 TRBV7-9 medium-sized TGTGCCAGCAGCCCCCCAGGGCGCAATGAGCAGTTCTTC CASSPPGRNEQFF
TRBD1 TRBJ1-1 TRBV6-6 few TGTGCCAGCAGTTCGCCTCCGGGACAGGGGGTAGATTTCTTT CASSSPPGQGVDFF
TRBD1 TRBJ1-5 TRBV6-6 NA TGTGCCAGCAGCTCCTTCGGGACAGGGGGCAATCAGCCCCAGCATTTT CASSSFGTGGNQPQHF
NA TRBJ1-2 TRBV7-2 NA TGTGCCAGCAGCTTGGGGCACTATGGCTACACCTTC CASSLGHYGYTF
NA TRBJ1-6 TRBV4-3 NA TGCGCCAGCAGCCAAGAAAAGGTAGCAGGCTCACCCCTCCACTTT CASSQEKVAGSPLHF
NA TRBJ2-7 TRBV18 NA TGTGCCAGCTCACTATGGGCCGAGCAGTACTTC CASSLWAEQYF
NA TRBJ2-3 TRBV4-2 few TGTGCCAGCAGCCAAGAGGCGAGGGGGGCTACAGATACGCAGTATTTT CASSQEARGATDTQYF
TRBD2 TRBJ2-3 TRBV25-1 few TGTGCCAGCAGTGCCCAACTAGCGGGGGCAGATACGCAGTATTTT CASSAQLAGADTQYF
NA TRBJ2-7 TRBV29-1 NA TGCAGCGTTGAGGAAGGGTCCGAGCAGTACTTC CSVEEGSEQYF